The TCR beta chain under discussion was sequenced for a study of blood T cells in healthy people across ages. Study-wide results and limits: A strong correlation between TCR beta diversity and naive T cell percentage was seen.

Donors gave around 9.3 milliliters of peripheral blood apiece. A J-beta primer mix and a sample-barcoded 5' primer were used in a second PCR of roughly 6 to 12 cycles. MiXCR, run by TCRdb on the 5' RACE reads, gives a single entry per CDR3 protein. Among under 950,000 distinct CDR3 sequences listed, 22% were seen once. The CDR3 is 14 amino acids. Germline V gives CDR1 SNHLY, CDR2 FYNNEI. In regard to this clonotype: Its antigen is as yet unknown. At one end, the junction sequence differs from germline, possibly due to a read error.

V and J are TRBV2 and TRBJ1-4; no clear D gene. The specimen sequenced was blood. The clonotype comes from a man aged 65 to 85 in good health. DNA for the CDR3: TGTGCCAGCAGTGGTCCGGTGGTTGGCGGAAAACTGCTTTTT. Translated, it gives CASSGPVVGGKLLF.